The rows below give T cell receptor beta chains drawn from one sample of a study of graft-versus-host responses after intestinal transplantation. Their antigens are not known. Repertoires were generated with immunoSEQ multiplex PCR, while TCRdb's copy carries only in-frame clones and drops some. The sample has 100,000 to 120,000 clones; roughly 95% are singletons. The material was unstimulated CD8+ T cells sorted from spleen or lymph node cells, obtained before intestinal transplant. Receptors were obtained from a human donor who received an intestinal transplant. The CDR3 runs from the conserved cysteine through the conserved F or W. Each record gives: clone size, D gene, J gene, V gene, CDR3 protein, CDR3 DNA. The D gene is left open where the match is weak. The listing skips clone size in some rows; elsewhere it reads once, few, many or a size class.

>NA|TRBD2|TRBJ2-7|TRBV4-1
CASSQDRTSGSQWTYEQYF
TGCGCCAGCAGCCAAGATCGGACTAGCGGGAGTCAATGGACCTACGAGCAGTACTTC
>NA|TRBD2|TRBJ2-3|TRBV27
CASRWTPAGGTDTQYF
TGTGCCAGCCGTTGGACACCAGCGGGAGGCACAGATACGCAGTATTTT
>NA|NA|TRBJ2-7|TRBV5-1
CASSLEGHLSYEQYF
TGCGCCAGCAGCTTGGAGGGGCACCTCTCCTACGAGCAGTACTTC
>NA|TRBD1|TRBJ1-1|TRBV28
CASRQDRGNTEAFF
TGTGCCAGCAGGCAGGACAGGGGAAACACTGAAGCTTTCTTT
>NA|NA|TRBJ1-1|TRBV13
CASSLEEGRIAEAFF
TGTGCCAGCAGCTTAGAGGAGGGGCGAATCGCTGAAGCTTTCTTT
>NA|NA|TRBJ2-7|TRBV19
CASSMFGDYEQYF
TGTGCCAGTAGTATGTTTGGGGACTACGAGCAGTACTTC
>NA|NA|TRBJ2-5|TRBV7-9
CASSRQRGDQYF
TGTGCCAGCAGCCGACAACGGGGAGACCAGTACTTC
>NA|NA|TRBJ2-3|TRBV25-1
CASSESRAHTDTQYF
TGTGCCAGCAGTGAATCCCGGGCACACACAGATACGCAGTATTTT
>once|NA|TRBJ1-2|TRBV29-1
CSDRASGGYTF
TGCAGCGACCGGGCCTCTGGGGGCTACACCTTC
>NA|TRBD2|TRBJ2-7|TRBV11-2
CASSLEVWREGDSSYEQYF
TGTGCCAGCAGCTTAGAGGTTTGGCGGGAGGGGGATAGCTCCTACGAGCAGTACTTC
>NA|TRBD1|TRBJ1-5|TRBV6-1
CASSQLKGASQPQHF
TGTGCCAGCAGTCAGCTAAAGGGGGCATCTCAGCCCCAGCATTTT
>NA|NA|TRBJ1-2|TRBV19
CASSAHNYGYTF
TGTGCCAGTAGTGCACATAACTATGGCTACACCTTC
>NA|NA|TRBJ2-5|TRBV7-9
CASSPGSVDRKETQYF
TGTGCCAGCAGCCCCGGGTCGGTCGACCGGAAAGAGACCCAGTACTTC
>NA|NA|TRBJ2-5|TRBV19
CASSIVGGRTQYF
TGTGCCAGTAGTATAGTAGGTGGTCGGACCCAGTACTTC
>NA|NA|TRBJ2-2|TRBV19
CASSMSGELFF
TGTGCCAGTAGTATGTCCGGGGAGCTGTTTTTT
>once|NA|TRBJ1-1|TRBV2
CASSEAGRGNRNTEAFF
TGTGCCAGCAGTGAAGCGGGCAGGGGCAATAGGAACACTGAAGCTTTCTTT
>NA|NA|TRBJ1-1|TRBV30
CAWSVGAVGTEAFF
TGTGCCTGGAGTGTTGGGGCCGTGGGCACTGAAGCTTTCTTT